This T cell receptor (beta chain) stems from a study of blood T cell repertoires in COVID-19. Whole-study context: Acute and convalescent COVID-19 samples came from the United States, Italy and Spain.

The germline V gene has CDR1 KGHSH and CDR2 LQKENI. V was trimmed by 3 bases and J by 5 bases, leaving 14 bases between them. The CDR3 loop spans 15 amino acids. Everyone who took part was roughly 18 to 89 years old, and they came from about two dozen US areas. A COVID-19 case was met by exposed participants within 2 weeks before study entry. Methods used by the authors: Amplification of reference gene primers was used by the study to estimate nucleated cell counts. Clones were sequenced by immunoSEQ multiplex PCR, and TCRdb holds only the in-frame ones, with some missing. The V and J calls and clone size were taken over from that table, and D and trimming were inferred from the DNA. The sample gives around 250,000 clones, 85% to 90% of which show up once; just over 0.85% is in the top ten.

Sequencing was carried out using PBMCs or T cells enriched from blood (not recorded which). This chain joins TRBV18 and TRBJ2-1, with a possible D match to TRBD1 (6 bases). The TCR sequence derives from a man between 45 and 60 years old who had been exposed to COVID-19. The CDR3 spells CASSPWGPQDNEQFF. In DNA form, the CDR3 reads TGTGCCAGCTCACCCTGGGGGCCCCAGGACAATGAGCAGTTCTTC.